The present entry profiles one T cell receptor (beta chain) with its context. No antigen is known for it. The input lacks base qualities; no much larger clone sits a single base away. In light of the paper, this sample's time point label describes: peripheral blood 6 weeks after treatment start. A total of around 30 patients with locally advanced or metastatic urothelial carcinoma, treated at Memorial Sloan Kettering on a trial protocol, made up the cohort. Peripheral blood mononuclear cells were collected pretreatment and during treatment, with between 1 and 8 total time points obtained per patient. The Qiagen DNeasy Blood extraction kit was used to purify genomic DNA from total PBMCs and tumor samples. PBMCs were collected pretreatment and during treatment, and were isolated and stored as previously described. Synthetic TCR analog templates were spiked into each PCR so that absolute template abundance could be estimated from read counts. Using the immunoSEQ assay, TCRbeta CDR3 regions were amplified from genomic DNA with bias-controlled V and J gene primers. Rearranged TCRbeta segments were sequenced at approximately 20X coverage. The paper's processing steps were these. Sequencing errors were corrected by clustering, and CDR3s were annotated against IMGT so that V, D and J genes could be assigned. Only productive TCRbeta rearrangements were used in downstream analyses, excluding out-of-frame or stop-codon sequences. Clonality was calculated as one minus the Shannon entropy normalized by the log of the number of unique productive sequences. Fisher's exact test with Benjamini-Hochberg correction, using a cutoff of adjusted p below 0.01, was how clones that differed between time points or between blood and tumor were identified. The clones in this table, taken by TCRdb from immuneACCESS, are in-frame only. Not every clone is retained; where verified, under half of the shortfall comes from an unresolved V gene, and the cause of the rest is unknown. The V and J calls and clone size are taken from that table; D and trimming were inferred from the DNA. The sample table contains 40,000 or so clones; only one count was recorded for approximately 78% of them. Approximately 13% of the sample belongs to the ten largest clones.

This sample is drawn from a study of PD-L1 blockade in urothelial cancer (dated by TCRdb to the late 2010s). For context, the study as a whole: Every patient began therapy at some point between 2014 and 2015 and was given atezolizumab 1,200 mg intravenously every 3 weeks. About 85% of the 29 patients were males with bladder-origin urothelial cancer, and about 60% of the roughly 29 reported a prior smoking history. Patients had an ECOG performance status of 0 or 1 and had received between 0 and 3 prior chemotherapy regimens. Blood samples were analyzed at 3 weeks after treatment start (second dose) and at 6 weeks after treatment start. A median of roughly 140,000 T cells and roughly 80,000 unique TCRs was obtained from blood samples, and a median clonality of approximately 0.08 was observed. An exploratory multi-omic analysis was conducted of the somatic, immune and clinical correlates of response to PD-L1 blockade with atezolizumab in urothelial cancer. TCR sequencing covered pretreatment tumor samples and matched, serially collected peripheral blood taken before and after atezolizumab treatment. Durable clinical benefit was defined as progression-free survival longer than 6 months, and TCR features were also tested against progression-free and overall survival. Whole exome sequencing and RNA sequencing of pretreatment tumors were performed alongside TCR sequencing in the same patients. Durable clinical benefit was achieved by nine patients and was not achieved by 20 patients. Pretreatment blood TCR-seq was available for about 27 patients, at least one posttreatment blood collection was obtained for roughly 25 patients, and tumor TCR-seq was available for roughly 25 patients. Study-level results and caveats: Among patients with durable benefit, tumor-associated TCR clones showed greater expansion in peripheral blood 3 weeks after treatment started (n of about 21, p = 0.022). Because the sample size was small (n ≈ 31) and many exploratory analyses were performed, the results are intended to be hypothesis-generating. A pretreatment peripheral blood TCR clonality below the median was linked to improved progression-free and overall survival.

The CDR3 goes from the cysteine to the phenylalanine over 12 residues. Just CDR3 DNA is preserved here, 36 bases in frame from base 1. CDR1 and CDR2 are drawn from the germline V gene (reference sequence): MNHEY, SMNVEV. Relative to germline, V is 0 bases shorter and J is 7 bases shorter, with 6 bases between their ends. The chain joins TRBV27 to TRBJ2-5; no D gene can be assigned with confidence. This clonotype was sampled from a man in his 60s with urothelial cancer. This sample comprised PBMCs, obtained around atezolizumab (anti-PD-L1) treatment. The CDR3 protein is CASSLSRGTQYF. In nucleotides, the sequence is TGTGCCAGCAGTTTATCGAGAGGGACCCAGTACTTC.